One and the same sample provided the 28 T cell receptor beta chains below, sequenced in a study of blood T cell repertoires in COVID-19. TCRdb's copy holds only in-frame clones and misses some; the assay was immunoSEQ multiplex PCR. Of some 89,000 clones listed, almost 85% are singletons. Sequencing input: peripheral blood. These receptors were obtained from an elderly woman with acute or convalescent COVID-19.

The chain is built from TRBV6-6 and TRBJ1-2; D may be TRBD1 (5 bases). Trimming stripped 4 bases from V and 8 bases from J, with 11 bases between. This CDR3 comprises 12 residues. Germline CDR1 reads MNHNY; CDR2 reads SVGAGI (reference sequence). The CDR3 bases are TGTGCCAGCAGTTCAGACAGCTGGGGCTACACCTTC. Amino acids: CASSSDSWGYTF.

The chain recombines TRBV20-1 with TRBJ1-5; TRBD1 agrees at 7 bases. The CDR3 runs 14 residues. The ends lost 3 bases at V and 5 bases at J; junction bases unmatched: 7. Per germline, CDR1 DFQATT and CDR2 SNEGSKA (reference sequence). The CDR3 DNA is TGCAGTGCTAGTGACAGGGCTGATCATCAGCCCCAGCATTTT. Amino acids: CSASDRADHQPQHF.

This clone was detected only once. This chain joins TRBV19 and TRBJ2-2; weak D call: TRBD2 (7 bases). The length of the CDR3 is 15 residues. The V gene lost 5 bases and the J gene lost 6 bases, with 16 bases spanning the gap. CDR1 and CDR2 from the germline V gene are LNHDA and SQIVND (reference sequence). The DNA of the CDR3 is TGTGCCAGTAGTGAGGGGGGGCGTTTAGCCGGGGAGCTGTTTTTT. This encodes CASSEGGRLAGELFF.

This rearrangement joins TRBV6-1 to TRBJ2-5; 8 bases are a match to TRBD1. Looked up from germline, CDR1 is MNHNS and CDR2 is SASEGT. The junction had 4 bases not matched to a gene; V was cut back by 3 bases and J by 4 bases. The CDR3 contains 14 residues. CDR3: CASSEQGAGETQYF. The CDR3 DNA reads as TGTGCCAGCAGTGAGCAGGGGGCCGGAGAGACCCAGTACTTC.

V usage is TRBV5-1 and J usage is TRBJ2-7; no reliable D call. Germline V gives CDR1 SGHRS, CDR2 YFSETQ. CDR3 length equals 14 residues. V lost 4 bases and J 4 bases, leaving 15 bases between the germline ends. CDR3 bases: TGCGCCAGCAGCCCTGGGCCTCTAAGGTACGAGCAGTACTTC. Translating gives CASSPGPLRYEQYF.

The J gene is TRBJ2-5, the V gene TRBV7-8; 8 nucleotides line up with TRBD2. In germline, CDR1 is SGHVS, CDR2 FQNEAQ. With V trimmed by 5 bases and J by 2 bases, 4 bases remained unmatched. The CDR3 covers 14 residues. The CDR3, as DNA: TGTGCCAGCAGCGGGGGACTAGAACAAGAGACCCAGTACTTC. Protein: CASSGGLEQETQYF.

This clone was recorded a few times. The V call is TRBV5-1, the J call TRBJ1-1, with D possibly TRBD1 on 6 matching bases. Deletions cut 0 bases from V and 6 bases from J, with 12 bases between. The CDR3 extends over 14 amino acids. Germline assignment: CDR1 SGHRS and CDR2 YFSETQ. CDR3 amino acids: CASSLAVQGAEAFF. CDR3 in DNA: TGCGCCAGCAGCTTGGCCGTACAGGGTGCTGAAGCTTTCTTT.

The chain combines TRBV6-5 with TRBJ2-7, with TRBD2 as a possible D gene (6 bases). Germline V gene lookup returns CDR1 MNHEY and CDR2 SVGAGI. This CDR3 spans 15 amino acids. V shed 3 bases and J shed 2 bases, with 14 bases lying between them. CDR3 sequence (DNA): TGTGCCAGCAGTTATGAGGCGGGACCAACCTACGAGCAGTACTTC. Translated, it gives CASSYEAGPTYEQYF.

The rearrangement joins TRBV19 to TRBJ1-1, with TRBD1 as a possible D gene (6 bases). V gave up 6 bases and J gave up 2 bases, with 13 bases separating them. The CDR3 is made up of 14 amino acids. Per the germline V gene, CDR1 is LNHDA and CDR2 is SQIVND (reference sequence). CDR3: CASSTGTLNTEAFF. In nucleotides, the CDR3 is TGTGCCAGTAGCACCGGGACACTTAACACTGAAGCTTTCTTT. Supplemented by reference TRBV19 and TRBJ1-1, the full variable domain reads DGGITQSPKYLFRKEGQNVTLSCEQNLNHDAMYWYRQDPGQGLRLIYYSQIVNDFQKGDIAEGYSVSREKKESFPLTVTSAQKNPTAFYLCASSTGTLNTEAFFGQGTRLTVV.

The chain combines TRBV2 with TRBJ2-3; 9 bases map to TRBD1. The CDR3 is 16 amino acids. Germline lookup yields CDR1 SNHLY and CDR2 FYNNEI. V was clipped by 3 bases and J by 8 bases; unmatched bases: 12. CDR3 sequence: CASSEGQGDGGRTQYF. The CDR3 DNA sequence: TGTGCCAGCAGTGAGGGACAGGGTGATGGAGGTCGTACGCAGTATTTT.

This clone is a singleton in its sample. This chain connects TRBV5-4 to TRBJ1-2; D is perhaps TRBD1 (5 bases). The germline V gene encodes CDR1 SGHNT and CDR2 YYREEE (reference sequence). V lost 4 bases and J lost 5, with 18 bases in between. The CDR3 consists of 15 residues. The CDR3 region is CASSPGGQGVYGYTF. For the CDR3, the DNA is TGTGCCAGCAGCCCCGGCGGCCAGGGCGTATATGGCTACACCTTC.

V and J are TRBV28 and TRBJ2-5; 10 nucleotides agree with TRBD1. Germline-derived CDR1 and CDR2 are MDHEN and SYDVKM. After removal of 5 bases from V and 4 bases from J, the junction contained 7 bases not matched to a gene. This CDR3 comprises 15 residues. In DNA, the CDR3 is TGTGCCAGCAGTCCCGGACAGGGGGGATTAGAGACCCAGTACTTC. Protein: CASSPGQGGLETQYF.

About this clone: Additional DNA sequences in this sample encode the identical CDR3. The rearrangement links TRBV2 to TRBJ1-2; the D gene is possibly TRBD1 (6 bases). Germline assignment: CDR1 SNHLY and CDR2 FYNNEI. V was pared by 0 bases and J by 8 bases, with 16 bases between. The CDR3 consists of 15 residues. This CDR3 is CASSEALGGAGGYTF. Here the CDR3 DNA reads TGTGCCAGCAGTGAAGCGTTAGGGGGGGCGGGGGGCTACACCTTC.

The gene calls are TRBV10-3 and TRBJ2-3; 8 bases map to TRBD2. The CDR3 consists of 14 residues. V was pared by 8 bases and J by 4 bases, with 8 bases of the junction left unmatched. Germline-derived CDR1 and CDR2 are ENHRY and SYGVKD. CDR3 sequence reads: CAISSGGLPDTQYF. The CDR3 DNA follows: TGTGCCATCTCCAGCGGGGGACTACCAGATACGCAGTATTTT.

This clone was seen a few times. V gene TRBV5-5 combines with J gene TRBJ2-2; TRBD2 matches at 8 bases. The V gene end was trimmed by 2 bases and the J gene end by 0 bases; junction bases not matched to a gene: 3. The CDR3 has 16 residues. Germline CDR1 and CDR2: SGHKS and YYEKEE (reference sequence). The DNA for the CDR3 is TGTGCCAGCAGCTTCACTAGCGGAACGAACACCGGGGAGCTGTTTTTT. Its protein is CASSFTSGTNTGELFF.

CDR3 protein: CASSLSRSYEQYF. The CDR3, as DNA: TGTGCCAGCAGTTTAAGCAGGTCCTACGAGCAGTACTTC. V is TRBV12-3 or TRBV12-4 and J is TRBJ2-7; no clear D gene. The CDR3 runs 13 residues. Deletions cut 2 bases from V and 1 base from J, with 6 bases between.

V usage is TRBV7-8 and J usage is TRBJ2-1; 7 nucleotides match TRBD2. The CDR3 runs 15 residues. The V gene's germline CDR1 is SGHVS and CDR2 FQNEAQ. Unmatched junction bases numbered 1, after V lost 1 base and J lost 1 base. This CDR3 is CASSLGGGSYNEQFF. The CDR3 DNA reads TGTGCCAGCAGCTTAGGGGGGGGGTCCTACAATGAGCAGTTCTTC.

This chain connects TRBV5-6 to TRBJ1-1; D is ambiguous. The germline V gene encodes CDR1 SGHDT and CDR2 YYEEEE. V lost 1 base and J lost 2, with 6 bases in between. The CDR3 is 13 amino acids. The CDR3 here is CASSLLSNTEAFF. CDR3 bases: TGTGCCAGCAGCTTGTTGTCTAACACTGAAGCTTTCTTT.

This sequence joins TRBV20-1 and TRBJ2-1; 10 bases are a match to TRBD2. The CDR3 covers 18 residues. Germline CDR1 DFQATT, CDR2 SNEGSKA (reference sequence). Trimming removed 3 bases from V and 5 bases from J; junction bases left unmatched: 16. CDR3 in amino acids: CSASLASGGPLMNNEQFF. The CDR3 bases are TGCAGTGCTAGTCTGGCTAGCGGGGGCCCCTTAATGAACAATGAGCAGTTCTTC.

In this sample, this clone is medium-sized (0.01 to 0.1%). The V gene is TRBV19, the J gene TRBJ1-6; TRBD1 matches at 9 bases. The CDR3 runs to 14 residues. Germline assignment: CDR1 LNHDA and CDR2 SQIVND (reference sequence). Germline trimming cut 3 bases from V and 12 bases from J; bases unmatched to any gene: 6. CDR3 sequence reads: CASSIGQGRGPLHF. CDR3 coding DNA: TGTGCCAGTAGTATTGGACAGGGGCGGGGACCCCTCCACTTT. Full variable domain (outside the CDR3, taken from reference TRBV19 and TRBJ1-6): DGGITQSPKYLFRKEGQNVTLSCEQNLNHDAMYWYRQDPGQGLRLIYYSQIVNDFQKGDIAEGYSVSREKKESFPLTVTSAQKNPTAFYLCASSIGQGRGPLHFGNGTRLTVT.

This sequence joins TRBV3-1 (or the pseudogene TRBV3-2) and TRBJ1-2; D call uncertain. Trimming cost V 1 base and J 6 bases, with 9 bases left between them. The germline V gene encodes CDR1 LGHDT and CDR2 YNNKEL (reference sequence). The CDR3 extends over 13 amino acids. The DNA of the CDR3 is TGTGCCAGCAGCCAAGGGGTCGGGGATGGCTACACCTTC. Residues: CASSQGVGDGYTF.

In this sample, this clone turned up once. This chain uses TRBV20-1 with TRBJ2-2; TRBD2 aligns across 7 bases. Unmatched junction bases numbered 6, after V lost 3 bases and J lost 2 bases. This CDR3 spans 15 amino acids. Germline CDR1 is DFQATT and CDR2 is SNEGSKA (reference sequence). CDR3 region: CSASPGTKNTGELFF. The DNA of the CDR3 is TGCAGTGCTAGTCCCGGGACTAAAAACACCGGGGAGCTGTTTTTT.

This chain links TRBV9 with TRBJ2-1; D is ambiguous. Trimming took off 0 bases at V and 10 bases at J, with 5 bases between the two ends. Germline V gives CDR1 SGDLS, CDR2 YYNGEE. The CDR3 spans 11 residues. The CDR3 bases are TGTGCCAGCAGCGTAGACTACGAGCAGTTCTTC. It encodes CASSVDYEQFF.

The chain joins TRBV19 to TRBJ2-7, with 7 bases identical to TRBD2. CDR1 and CDR2 (germline): LNHDA, SQIVND (reference sequence). The length of the CDR3 is 15 residues. J gave up 4 bases and V 3 bases, and 9 bases lay outside the gene matches. In nucleotides, the CDR3 is TGTGCCAGTAGTATCCAACTAGCGCCTTCTTACGAGCAGTACTTC. It codes for CASSIQLAPSYEQYF.

DNA for the CDR3: TGTGCCAGCAGTCCGGAACCCCCGGGACTAGCGGGATCAATCTACGAGCAGTACTTC. Translation: CASSPEPPGLAGSIYEQYF. The chain recombines TRBV27 with TRBJ2-7; 13 bases match TRBD2. Germline assignment: CDR1 MNHEY and CDR2 SMNVEV (reference sequence). Trimming removed 5 bases from V and 3 bases from J; junction bases left unmatched: 16. CDR3 size: 19 residues.

V gene TRBV27 combines with J gene TRBJ2-4; a weak D match, TRBD1 (6 bases). In germline, CDR1 is MNHEY, CDR2 SMNVEV (reference sequence). Deletions cut 2 bases from V and 5 bases from J, with 13 bases between. This CDR3 contains 15 residues. DNA for the CDR3: TGTGCCAGCAGTTTAAGGGGGATTGCCGAAAACATTCAGTACTTC. Its protein product is CASSLRGIAENIQYF.

The rearrangement uses TRBV18 and TRBJ1-1, with D possibly TRBD1 on 6 matching bases. Germline CDR1 reads KGHSH; CDR2 reads LQKENI. This CDR3 is 15 amino acids long. V was cut by 2 bases and J by 0 bases, with 10 bases left in between. The CDR3 DNA sequence: TGTGCCAGCTCACCATCCCAGGGGATGAACACTGAAGCTTTCTTT. Amino acid sequence: CASSPSQGMNTEAFF. The whole variable domain, remainder taken from reference TRBV18 and TRBJ1-1, is NAGVMQNPRHLVRRRGQEARLRCSPMKGHSHVYWYRQLPEEGLKFMVYLQKENIIDESGMPKERFSAEFPKEGPSILRIQQVVRGDSAAYFCASSPSQGMNTEAFFGQGTRLTVV.

This chain joins TRBV27 and TRBJ2-7; tentatively, D is TRBD1 (5 bases). V dropped 5 bases and J dropped 3 bases, with 17 bases sitting between them. CDR3 length: 15 residues. Germline values: CDR1 MNHEY, CDR2 SMNVEV (reference sequence). CDR3 residues: CASSPPRGQGYEQYF. The CDR3 region has the DNA TGTGCCAGCAGTCCCCCACGCGGCCAGGGCTACGAGCAGTACTTC.